Below, 17 T cell receptor beta chains from the same sample are listed, as sequenced in a study of shared clonotypes between healthy human individuals. Selected positively for CCR7 and CD45RO-negative, naive CD8 cells excluded terminally differentiated effector memory CD45RA+ cells. Libraries were prepared by immunoSEQ multiplex PCR; TCRdb keeps only in-frame clonotypes and omits some of them. The data show about 2.1 million clones, over 85% seen once. Source material: naive CD8+ T cells from PBMCs. The receptors come from a man aged 18-30 years in good health. Some clones in this sample may be carry-over from other donors' samples.

The chain joins TRBV5-5 to TRBJ1-2, with D perhaps TRBD1 (5 bases). Germline loops: CDR1 SGHKS, CDR2 YYEKEE (reference sequence). The CDR3 is 15 amino acids. Trimming removed 4 bases from V and 0 bases from J, with 13 bases in between. CDR3 sequence reads: CASSPGTTANYGYTF. The CDR3 DNA reads TGTGCCAGCAGCCCCGGGACGACTGCTAACTATGGCTACACCTTC.

The chain recombines TRBV4-3 with TRBJ2-2; a possible D gene is TRBD2 (5 bases). Germline CDR1 LGHNA, CDR2 YSLEER. Trimming took off 9 bases at V and 7 bases at J, with 18 bases between the two ends. This CDR3 is 14 amino acids long. The CDR3 coding sequence is TGCGCCAGTAGACAAGGGAGATCAGGCGGGGAGCTGTTTTTT. Protein: CASRQGRSGGELFF.

The CDR3 here is CASSSRSGRGLINEQFF. In DNA, the CDR3 is TGTGCCAGCAGCTCCCGTAGCGGGAGGGGCCTCATCAATGAGCAGTTCTTC. This rearrangement joins TRBV13 to TRBJ2-1; TRBD2 matches 11 bases. The CDR3 runs to 17 residues. Germline loops: CDR1 PRHDT, CDR2 FYEKMQ (reference sequence). Germline trimming cut 4 bases from V and 6 bases from J; bases unmatched to any gene: 11.

The chain joins TRBV19 to TRBJ2-7; D gene unclear. The length of the CDR3 is 15 residues. V lost 7 bases to trimming and J lost 0 bases, with 16 bases between them. Germline V CDR1 and CDR2: LNHDA, SQIVND (reference sequence). The CDR3 sequence is CASTTRHRSSYEQYF. CDR3 nucleotides: TGTGCCAGTACCACAAGACATAGGAGCTCCTACGAGCAGTACTTC.

The chain combines TRBV19 with TRBJ2-5; 7 nucleotides match TRBD2. The CDR3 runs 15 residues. V lost 3 bases and J lost 3; bases outside the gene matches: 7. Germline-derived CDR1 and CDR2 are LNHDA and SQIVND (reference sequence). The CDR3 DNA sequence: TGTGCCAGTAGTATTTCTGGGAGGGATAAAGAGACCCAGTACTTC. It codes for CASSISGRDKETQYF.

This chain links TRBV6-1 with TRBJ2-7; 14 nucleotides line up with TRBD2. Germline V lookup: CDR1 MNHNS, CDR2 SASEGT. Unmatched junction bases numbered 2, after V lost 7 bases and J lost 0 bases. This CDR3 has 15 amino acids. For the CDR3, the DNA is TGTGCCAGCACTGGACTAGCGGGGGGCTCCTACGAGCAGTACTTC. Its translation: CASTGLAGGSYEQYF.

A remark on this clone: Other DNA sequences in this sample translate to the same CDR3. The genes are TRBV27 and TRBJ2-5; 7 nucleotides align to TRBD2. Unmatched junction bases numbered 4, after V lost 6 bases and J lost 3 bases. The germline gives CDR1 MNHEY, CDR2 SMNVEV (reference sequence). The CDR3 covers 13 residues. CDR3 sequence (DNA): TGTGCCAGCAGCAGACTAGCCGAAGAGACCCAGTACTTC. As protein: CASSRLAEETQYF.

This rearrangement joins TRBV11-2 to TRBJ2-3; D gene ambiguous. The CDR3 has 16 amino acids. Trimming shortened V by 0 bases and J by 0 bases, and 10 bases separated the two germline ends. Germline CDR1 reads SGHAT; CDR2 reads FQNNGV. The CDR3 nucleotides are TGTGCCAGCAGCTTAGAGGGTAGCAGAAGCACAGATACGCAGTATTTT. This gives the protein CASSLEGSRSTDTQYF.

The chain links TRBV11-2 to TRBJ2-1; D not resolved. Trimming cost V 6 bases and J 3 bases, with 6 bases left between them. Germline CDR1 and CDR2: SGHAT and FQNNGV. The CDR3 totals 12 residues. The CDR3 loop is CASSFLYNEQFF. The DNA for the CDR3 is TGTGCCAGCAGTTTCCTCTACAATGAGCAGTTCTTC.

V is TRBV9 and J is TRBJ2-2; D may be TRBD1 or TRBD2 (5 bases each). The CDR3 is made up of 14 amino acids. V was cut by 3 bases and J by 4 bases, with 10 bases left in between. Per the germline V gene, CDR1 is SGDLS and CDR2 is YYNGEE. The CDR3 coding sequence is TGTGCCAGCAGCGAGAGTGGGGGCACCGGGGAGCTGTTTTTT. It yields the protein CASSESGGTGELFF.

The genes are TRBV7-3 and TRBJ2-1; tentative D call: TRBD1 (6 bases). The CDR3 length is 16 residues. Germline V gives CDR1 SGHTA, CDR2 FQGTGA. V lost 3 bases to trimming and J lost 0 bases, with 12 bases between them. The CDR3 DNA is TGTGCCAGCAGCTTGATACAGGGTAGCTCCTACAATGAGCAGTTCTTC. It is translated as CASSLIQGSSYNEQFF. Combining the CDR3 with reference TRBV7-3 and TRBJ2-1 gives the whole variable domain GAGVSQTPSNKVTEKGKYVELRCDPISGHTALYWYRQSLGQGPEFLIYFQGTGAADDSGLPNDRFFAVRPEGSVSTLKIQRTERGDSAVYLCASSLIQGSSYNEQFFGPGTRLTVL.

Comment on this clone: Additional DNA sequences in this sample encode the identical CDR3. This rearrangement joins TRBV5-6 to TRBJ1-1, with 11 bases identical to TRBD1. The CDR3 contains 14 residues. Germline lookup yields CDR1 SGHDT and CDR2 YYEEEE. The J segment lost 4 bases and the V segment lost 4 bases, leaving 3 bases of the junction unmatched. DNA for the CDR3: TGTGCCAGCAGCGCAGGGACAGGGGGCACTGAAGCTTTCTTT. Its translation: CASSAGTGGTEAFF.

The chain has TRBV29-1 and TRBJ1-1, with D unclear. This CDR3 has 14 residues. Germline V gives CDR1 SQVTM, CDR2 ANQGSEA. V lost 4 bases to trimming and J lost 3 bases, with 15 bases between them. CDR3 nucleotides: TGCAGCGTTGTAGGGTGGGGTGGGGACACTGAAGCTTTCTTT. Encoded protein: CSVVGWGGDTEAFF.

This clone was detected only a few times. The chain is built from TRBV19 and TRBJ1-5; no clear D gene. The V and J ends lost 7 bases and 3 bases respectively, with 10 bases between them. CDR1 and CDR2 from the germline V gene are LNHDA and SQIVND (reference sequence). This CDR3 is built from 13 residues. This CDR3 reads CASNPTYNQPQHF. CDR3 DNA sequence: TGTGCCAGTAACCCGACATACAATCAGCCCCAGCATTTT.

The V call is TRBV5-3, the J call TRBJ1-1; D remains unclear. TRBV5-3 is an open reading frame, and its role is uncertain. The CDR3 is 14 amino acids. V dropped 8 bases and J dropped 0 bases, with 14 bases sitting between them. CDR3 region: CASAAPSMNTEAFF. The CDR3 region has the DNA TGTGCCAGCGCGGCACCTTCTATGAACACTGAAGCTTTCTTT.

The chain couples TRBV2 to TRBJ2-5; TRBD1 matches 8 bases. The ends lost 2 bases at V and 4 bases at J; junction bases unmatched: 3. The CDR3 has 14 amino acids. Germline-derived CDR1 and CDR2 are SNHLY and FYNNEI. The CDR3 DNA reads as TGTGCCAGCAGTGAATGGGACAGGCTAGAGACCCAGTACTTC. Protein: CASSEWDRLETQYF.

The chain is built from TRBV7-9 and TRBJ1-2; D is possibly TRBD1 (5 bases). V dropped 2 bases and J dropped 1 base, with 11 bases sitting between them. There are 15 residues in the CDR3. The germline gives CDR1 SEHNR, CDR2 FQNEAQ (reference sequence). The CDR3 bases are TGTGCCAGCAGCTTATTAGGCAGGGATAACTATGGCTACACCTTC. Amino acids: CASSLLGRDNYGYTF.